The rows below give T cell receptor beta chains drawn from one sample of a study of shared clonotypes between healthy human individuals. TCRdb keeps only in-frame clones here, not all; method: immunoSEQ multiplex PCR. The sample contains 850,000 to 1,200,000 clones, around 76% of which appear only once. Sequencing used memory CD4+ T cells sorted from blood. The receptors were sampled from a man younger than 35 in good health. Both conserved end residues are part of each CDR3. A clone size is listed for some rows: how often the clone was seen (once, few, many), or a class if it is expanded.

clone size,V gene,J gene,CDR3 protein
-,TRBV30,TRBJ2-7,CAWRVGTSGSYEQYF
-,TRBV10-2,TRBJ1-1,CASKSGTGALEAFF
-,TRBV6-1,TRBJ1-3,CASSALYLRGSSGNTIYF
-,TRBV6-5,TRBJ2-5,CASSYSGTSYQETQYF
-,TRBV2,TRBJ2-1,CASSESLISYNEQFF
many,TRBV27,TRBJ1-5,CASRSGTISNQPQHF
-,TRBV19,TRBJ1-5,CASSIGDRGRGQPQHF
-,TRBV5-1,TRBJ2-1,CASSSSGLAGINEQFF
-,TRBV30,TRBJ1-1,CAWSTGQMNTEAFF
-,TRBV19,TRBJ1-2,CASSTLGQGANYGYTF
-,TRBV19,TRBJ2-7,CASSIGGTVPDEQYF
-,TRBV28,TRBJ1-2,CASRRQGYGYTF
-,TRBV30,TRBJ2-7,CAWSAGLGEQYF
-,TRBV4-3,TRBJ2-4,CASSQDWGATGWDIQYF
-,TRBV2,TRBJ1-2,CASSSGTANYGYTF
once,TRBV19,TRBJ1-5,CASSMKDNQPQHF
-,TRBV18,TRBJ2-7,CASSHGTASYEQYF
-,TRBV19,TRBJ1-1,CATTGQGSITEAFF
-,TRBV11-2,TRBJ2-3,CASSLDVSGGHTQYF
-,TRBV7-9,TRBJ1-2,CASSFSIMTGGDGYTF
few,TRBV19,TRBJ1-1,CASSIGQGLRNTEAFF
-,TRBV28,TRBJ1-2,CASRPPGQSLNYGYTF
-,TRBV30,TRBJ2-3,CAWSSQGTGTDTQYF
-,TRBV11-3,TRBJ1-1,CASSLTGMTEAFF
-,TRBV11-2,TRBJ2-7,CASSPAWTEQYF
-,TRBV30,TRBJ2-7,CAWSGKDRAPYEQYF
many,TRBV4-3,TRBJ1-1,CASSQRTSGGAFF
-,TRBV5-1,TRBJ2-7,CASSLGGQGALEQYF
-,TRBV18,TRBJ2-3,CASSPLLTDTQYF
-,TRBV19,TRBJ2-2,CASRDRVNAGELFF
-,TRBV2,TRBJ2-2,CASRRTNTGELFF
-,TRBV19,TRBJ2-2,CASHGDTGELFF
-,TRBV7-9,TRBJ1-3,CASSYRNTIYF
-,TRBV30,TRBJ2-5,CAWSVGLAVQETQYF
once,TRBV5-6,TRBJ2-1,CASSSSRLAISYNEQFF
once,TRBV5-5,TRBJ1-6,CASSPWRGESSYNSPLHF
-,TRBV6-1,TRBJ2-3,CASTGDALDTQYF
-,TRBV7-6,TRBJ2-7,CASSLTLQRSTYEQYF
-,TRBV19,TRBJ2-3,CASTQEQGLADTQYF
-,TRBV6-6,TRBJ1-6,CASSSLTGNNSPLHF
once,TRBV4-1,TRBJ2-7,CASSQDQRLPYEQYF
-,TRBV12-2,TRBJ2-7,CASRLAYEQYF
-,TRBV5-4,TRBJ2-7,CASHPGGHGSYEQYF
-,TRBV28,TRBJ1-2,CASSLDSNYGYTF